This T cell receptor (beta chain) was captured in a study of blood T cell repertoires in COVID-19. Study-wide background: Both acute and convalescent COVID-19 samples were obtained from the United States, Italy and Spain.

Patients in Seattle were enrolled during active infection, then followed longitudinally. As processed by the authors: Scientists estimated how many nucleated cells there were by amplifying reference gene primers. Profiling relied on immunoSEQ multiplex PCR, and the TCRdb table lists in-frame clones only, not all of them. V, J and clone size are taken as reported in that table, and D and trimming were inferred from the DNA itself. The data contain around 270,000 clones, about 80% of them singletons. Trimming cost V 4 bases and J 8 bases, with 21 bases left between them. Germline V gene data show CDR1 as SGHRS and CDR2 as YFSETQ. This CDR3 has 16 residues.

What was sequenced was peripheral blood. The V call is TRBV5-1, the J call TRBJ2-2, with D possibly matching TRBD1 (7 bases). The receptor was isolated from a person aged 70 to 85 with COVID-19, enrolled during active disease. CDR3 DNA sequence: TGCGCCAGCAGCCCGGGGGTCGGGACAGATTTGGGGGAGCTGTTTTTT. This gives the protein CASSPGVGTDLGELFF.